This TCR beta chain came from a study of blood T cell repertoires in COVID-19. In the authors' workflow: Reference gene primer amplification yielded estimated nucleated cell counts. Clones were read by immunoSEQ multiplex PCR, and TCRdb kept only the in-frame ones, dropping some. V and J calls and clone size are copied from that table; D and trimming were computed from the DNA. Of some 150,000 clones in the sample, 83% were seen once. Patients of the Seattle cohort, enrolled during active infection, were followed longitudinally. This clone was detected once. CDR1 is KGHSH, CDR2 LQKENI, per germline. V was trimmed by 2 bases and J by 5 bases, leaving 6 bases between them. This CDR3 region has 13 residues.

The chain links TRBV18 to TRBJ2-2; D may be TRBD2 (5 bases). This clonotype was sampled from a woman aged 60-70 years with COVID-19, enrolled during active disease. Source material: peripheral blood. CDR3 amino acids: CASSPRGTGELFF. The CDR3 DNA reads TGTGCCAGCTCACCAAGAGGGACCGGGGAGCTGTTTTTT.